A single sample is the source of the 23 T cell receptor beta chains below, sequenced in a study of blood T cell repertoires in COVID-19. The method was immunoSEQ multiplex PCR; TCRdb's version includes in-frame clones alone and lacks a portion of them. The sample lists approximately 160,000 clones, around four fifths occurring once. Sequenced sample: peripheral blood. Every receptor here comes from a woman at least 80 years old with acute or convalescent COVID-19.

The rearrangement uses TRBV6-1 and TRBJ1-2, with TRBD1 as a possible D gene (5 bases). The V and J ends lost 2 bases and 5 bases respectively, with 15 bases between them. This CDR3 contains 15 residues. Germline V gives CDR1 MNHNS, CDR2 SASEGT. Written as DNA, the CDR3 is TGTGCCAGCAGTGAACAACCCGGACAAAATTATGGCTACACCTTC. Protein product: CASSEQPGQNYGYTF.

The CDR3 reads CAYSPGHTGEQYF. CDR3 sequence (DNA): TGTGCCTACTCTCCGGGACACACTGGGGAGCAGTACTTC. The V and J genes are TRBV30 and TRBJ2-7; D possibly corresponds to TRBD1 (6 bases). Germline V gene data show CDR1 as GTSNPN and CDR2 as SVGIG (reference sequence). Trimming took off 7 bases at V and 7 bases at J, with 20 bases between the two ends. This CDR3 has 13 residues.

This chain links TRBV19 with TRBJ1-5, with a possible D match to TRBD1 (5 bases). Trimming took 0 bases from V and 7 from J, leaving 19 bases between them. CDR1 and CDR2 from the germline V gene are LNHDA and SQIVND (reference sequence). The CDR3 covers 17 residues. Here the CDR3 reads CASSIDRFGRGGQPQHF. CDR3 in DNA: TGTGCCAGTAGTATAGATAGGTTTGGTAGGGGAGGGCAGCCCCAGCATTTT.

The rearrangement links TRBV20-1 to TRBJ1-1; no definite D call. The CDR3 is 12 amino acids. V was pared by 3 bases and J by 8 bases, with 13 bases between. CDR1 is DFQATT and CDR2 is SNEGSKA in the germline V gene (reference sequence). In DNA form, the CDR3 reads TGCAGTGCTAGTCTAGTAGACTCAGAAGCTTTCTTT. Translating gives CSASLVDSEAFF.

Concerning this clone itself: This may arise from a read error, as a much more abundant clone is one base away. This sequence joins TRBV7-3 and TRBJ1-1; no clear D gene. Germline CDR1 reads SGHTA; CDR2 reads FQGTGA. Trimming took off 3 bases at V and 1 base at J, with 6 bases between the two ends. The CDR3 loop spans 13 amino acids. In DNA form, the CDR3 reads TGTGCCAGCAGCTTCTCAGGGAACACTGAAGCTTTCTTT. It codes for CASSFSGNTEAFF.

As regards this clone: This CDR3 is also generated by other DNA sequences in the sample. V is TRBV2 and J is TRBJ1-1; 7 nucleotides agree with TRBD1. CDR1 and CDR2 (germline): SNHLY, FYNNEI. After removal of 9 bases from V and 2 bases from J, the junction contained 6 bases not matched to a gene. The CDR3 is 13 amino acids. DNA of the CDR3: TGTGCCAGTTCAGGGGACAGAAACACTGAAGCTTTCTTT. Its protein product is CASSGDRNTEAFF.

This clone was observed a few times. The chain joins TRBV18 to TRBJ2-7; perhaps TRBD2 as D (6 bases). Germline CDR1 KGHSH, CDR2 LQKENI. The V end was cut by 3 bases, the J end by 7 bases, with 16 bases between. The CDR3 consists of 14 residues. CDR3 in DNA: TGTGCCAGCTCACCGCCTAGCACCGGGGGAGAGCAGTACTTC. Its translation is CASSPPSTGGEQYF.

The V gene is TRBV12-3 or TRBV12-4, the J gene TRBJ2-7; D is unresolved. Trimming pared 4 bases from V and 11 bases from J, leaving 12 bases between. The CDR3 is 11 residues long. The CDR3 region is CASSSRGSKYF. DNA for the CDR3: TGTGCCAGCAGTTCCCGAGGTTCGAAGTACTTC.

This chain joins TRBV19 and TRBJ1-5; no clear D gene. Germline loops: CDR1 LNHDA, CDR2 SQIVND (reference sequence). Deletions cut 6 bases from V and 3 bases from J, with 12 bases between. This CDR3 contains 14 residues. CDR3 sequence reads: CASSKGVNNQPQHF. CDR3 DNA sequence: TGTGCCAGTAGCAAGGGAGTGAACAATCAGCCCCAGCATTTT. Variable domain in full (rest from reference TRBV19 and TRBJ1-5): DGGITQSPKYLFRKEGQNVTLSCEQNLNHDAMYWYRQDPGQGLRLIYYSQIVNDFQKGDIAEGYSVSREKKESFPLTVTSAQKNPTAFYLCASSKGVNNQPQHFGDGTRLSIL.

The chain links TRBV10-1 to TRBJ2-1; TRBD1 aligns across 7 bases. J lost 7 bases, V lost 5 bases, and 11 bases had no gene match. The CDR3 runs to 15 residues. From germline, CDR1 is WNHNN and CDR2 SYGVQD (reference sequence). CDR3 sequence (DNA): TGCGCCAGCAGTTCGGGGCAGGGGGAGAAGAATGAGCAGTTCTTC. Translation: CASSSGQGEKNEQFF.

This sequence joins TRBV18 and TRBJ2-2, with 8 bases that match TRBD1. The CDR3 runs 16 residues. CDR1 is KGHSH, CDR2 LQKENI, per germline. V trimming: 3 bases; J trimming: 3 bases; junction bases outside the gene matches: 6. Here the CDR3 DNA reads TGTGCCAGCTCACCCTTAGCACAGGGGGACACCGGGGAGCTGTTTTTT. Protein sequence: CASSPLAQGDTGELFF.

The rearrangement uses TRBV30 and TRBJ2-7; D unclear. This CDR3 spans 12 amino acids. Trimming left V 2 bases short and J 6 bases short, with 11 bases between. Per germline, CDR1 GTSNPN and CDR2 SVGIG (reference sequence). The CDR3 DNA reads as TGTGCCTGGAGTCACACCTCTCGCGAGCAGTACTTC. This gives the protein CAWSHTSREQYF.

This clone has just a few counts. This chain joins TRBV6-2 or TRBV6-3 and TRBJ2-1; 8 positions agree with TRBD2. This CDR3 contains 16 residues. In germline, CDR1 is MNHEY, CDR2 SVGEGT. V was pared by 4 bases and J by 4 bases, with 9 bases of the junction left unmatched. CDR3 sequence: CASSSPGLGVYNEQFF. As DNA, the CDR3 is TGTGCCAGCAGTTCCCCGGGACTAGGGGTGTACAATGAGCAGTTCTTC.

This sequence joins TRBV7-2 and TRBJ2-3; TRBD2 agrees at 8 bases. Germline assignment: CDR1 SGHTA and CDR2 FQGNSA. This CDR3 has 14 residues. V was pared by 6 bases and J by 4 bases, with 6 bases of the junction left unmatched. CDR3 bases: TGTGCCAGCAGAGGACTAGCTGTCGCAGATACGCAGTATTTT. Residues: CASRGLAVADTQYF.

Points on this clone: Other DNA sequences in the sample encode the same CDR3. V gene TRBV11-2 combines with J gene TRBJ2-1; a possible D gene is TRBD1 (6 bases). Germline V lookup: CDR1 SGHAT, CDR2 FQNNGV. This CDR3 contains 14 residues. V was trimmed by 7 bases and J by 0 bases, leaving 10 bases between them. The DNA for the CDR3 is TGTGCCAGCACTGACAGGAGCTCCTACAATGAGCAGTTCTTC. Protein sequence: CASTDRSSYNEQFF.

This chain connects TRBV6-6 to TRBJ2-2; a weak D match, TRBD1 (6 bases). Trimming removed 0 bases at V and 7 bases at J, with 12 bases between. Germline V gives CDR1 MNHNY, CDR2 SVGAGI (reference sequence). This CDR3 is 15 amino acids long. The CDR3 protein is CASSYSSRGGGELFF. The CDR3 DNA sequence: TGTGCCAGCAGTTACTCGAGCAGGGGCGGCGGGGAGCTGTTTTTT.

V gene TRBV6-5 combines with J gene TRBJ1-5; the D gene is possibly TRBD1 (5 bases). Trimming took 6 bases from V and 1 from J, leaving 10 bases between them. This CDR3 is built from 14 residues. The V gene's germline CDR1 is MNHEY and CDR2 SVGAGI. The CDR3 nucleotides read TGTGCCAGCAGATCCGCAGGGAGCAATCAGCCCCAGCATTTT. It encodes CASRSAGSNQPQHF.

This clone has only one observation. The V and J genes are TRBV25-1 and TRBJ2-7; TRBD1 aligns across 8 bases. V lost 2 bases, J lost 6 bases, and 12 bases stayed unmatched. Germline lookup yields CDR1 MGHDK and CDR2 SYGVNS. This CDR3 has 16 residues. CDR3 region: CASSEVGRQGSIEQYF. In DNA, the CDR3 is TGTGCCAGCAGTGAAGTAGGGAGACAGGGGTCTATCGAGCAGTACTTC.

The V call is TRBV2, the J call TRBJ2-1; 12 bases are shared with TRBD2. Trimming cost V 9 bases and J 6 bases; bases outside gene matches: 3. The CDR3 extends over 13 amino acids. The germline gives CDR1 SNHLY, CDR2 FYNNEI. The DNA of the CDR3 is TGTGCCAGGAGACTAGCGGGGGCCAATGAGCAGTTCTTC. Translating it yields CARRLAGANEQFF.

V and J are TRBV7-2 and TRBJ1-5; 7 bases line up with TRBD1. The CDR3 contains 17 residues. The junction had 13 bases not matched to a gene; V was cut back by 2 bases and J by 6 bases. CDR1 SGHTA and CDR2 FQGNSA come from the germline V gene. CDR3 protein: CASSLLSPRGSSQPQHF. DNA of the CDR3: TGTGCCAGCAGCTTATTGTCGCCCAGGGGGAGTAGTCAGCCCCAGCATTTT.

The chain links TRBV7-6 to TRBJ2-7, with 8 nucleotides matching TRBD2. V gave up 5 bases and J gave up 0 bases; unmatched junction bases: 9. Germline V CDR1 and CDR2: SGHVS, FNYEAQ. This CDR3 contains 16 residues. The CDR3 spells CASSREGGSTSYEQYF. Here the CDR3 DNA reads TGTGCCAGCAGCCGGGAGGGGGGGTCGACCTCCTACGAGCAGTACTTC.

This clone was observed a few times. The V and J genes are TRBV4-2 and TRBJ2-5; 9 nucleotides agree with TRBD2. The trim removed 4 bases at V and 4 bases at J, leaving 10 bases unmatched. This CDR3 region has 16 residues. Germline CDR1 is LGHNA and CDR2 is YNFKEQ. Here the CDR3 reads CASSPPGRGGGETQYF. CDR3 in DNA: TGTGCCAGCAGCCCCCCAGGGCGGGGGGGCGGAGAGACCCAGTACTTC.

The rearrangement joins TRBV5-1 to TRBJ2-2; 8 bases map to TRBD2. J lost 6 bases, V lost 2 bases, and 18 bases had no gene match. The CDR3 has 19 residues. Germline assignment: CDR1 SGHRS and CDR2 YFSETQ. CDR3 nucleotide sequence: TGCGCCAGCAGCTTTCCACCCAGGGTTTTAGCGGGGTCGTCCGGGGAGCTGTTTTTT. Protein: CASSFPPRVLAGSSGELFF.